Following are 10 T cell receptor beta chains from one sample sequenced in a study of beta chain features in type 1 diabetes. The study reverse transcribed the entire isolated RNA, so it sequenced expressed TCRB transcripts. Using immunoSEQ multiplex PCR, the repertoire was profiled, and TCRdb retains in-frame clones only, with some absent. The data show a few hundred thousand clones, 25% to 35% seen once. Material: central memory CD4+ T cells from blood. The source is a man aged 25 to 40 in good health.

CDR3 loop: CSVVLAGDGYTF. The DNA for the CDR3 is TGCAGCGTTGTTCTGGCAGGGGACGGCTACACCTTC. The rearrangement joins TRBV29-1 to TRBJ1-2; possibly TRBD1 for D (6 bases). The CDR3 has 12 amino acids. The germline V gene encodes CDR1 SQVTM and CDR2 ANQGSEA. Trimming removed 4 bases at V and 8 bases at J, with 14 bases between.

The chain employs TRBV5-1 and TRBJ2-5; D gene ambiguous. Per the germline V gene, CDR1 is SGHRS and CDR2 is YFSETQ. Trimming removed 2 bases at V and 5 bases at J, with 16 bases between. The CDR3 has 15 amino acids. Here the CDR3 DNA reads TGCGCCAGCAGCTTTGGTCAAGGGCAGATGGAGACCCAGTACTTC. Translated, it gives CASSFGQGQMETQYF.

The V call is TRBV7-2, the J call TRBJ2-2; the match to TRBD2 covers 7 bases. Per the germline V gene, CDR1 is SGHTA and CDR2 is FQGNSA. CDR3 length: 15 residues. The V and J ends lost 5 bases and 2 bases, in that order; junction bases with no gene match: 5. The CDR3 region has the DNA TGTGCCAGCAGCGCCGGACTAGTTAACACCGGGGAGCTGTTTTTT. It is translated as CASSAGLVNTGELFF.

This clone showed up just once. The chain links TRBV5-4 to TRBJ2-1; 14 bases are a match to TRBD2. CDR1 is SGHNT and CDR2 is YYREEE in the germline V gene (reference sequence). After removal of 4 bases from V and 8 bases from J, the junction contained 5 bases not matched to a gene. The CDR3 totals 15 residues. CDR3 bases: TGTGCCAGCAGCCCGACTAGCGGGGGGGCCGATGAGCAGTTCTTC. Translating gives CASSPTSGGADEQFF.

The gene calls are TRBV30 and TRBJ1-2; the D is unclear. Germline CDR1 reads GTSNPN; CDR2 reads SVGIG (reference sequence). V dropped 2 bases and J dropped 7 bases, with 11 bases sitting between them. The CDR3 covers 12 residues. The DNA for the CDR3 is TGTGCCTGGAGTCCACTCCAGGTTGGCTACACCTTC. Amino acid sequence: CAWSPLQVGYTF.

The chain's CDR3 is CASSSDRGNEQYF. Written as DNA, the CDR3 is TGTGCCAGCAGCTCTGACAGGGGTAATGAGCAGTACTTC. The gene calls are TRBV7-2 and TRBJ2-7; the match to TRBD1 covers 8 bases. Losses at the gene ends were 4 bases for V and 7 bases for J; bases not matched to a gene: 6. Germline CDR1 and CDR2: SGHTA and FQGNSA. The CDR3 contains 13 residues.

This CDR3 reads CASSLGQAAYEQYF. The CDR3 DNA follows: TGTGCCAGCAGTTTAGGACAGGCAGCCTACGAGCAGTACTTC. The rearrangement uses TRBV6-5 and TRBJ2-7; TRBD1 agrees at 7 bases. The germline gives CDR1 MNHEY, CDR2 SVGAGI. V lost 4 bases and J lost 2; bases outside the gene matches: 5. The CDR3 has 14 amino acids.

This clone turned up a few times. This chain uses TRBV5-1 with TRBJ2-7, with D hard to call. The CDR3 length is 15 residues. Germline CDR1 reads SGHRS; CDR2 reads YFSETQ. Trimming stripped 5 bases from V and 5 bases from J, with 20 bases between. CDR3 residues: CASSQTGPPRDEQYF. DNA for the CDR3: TGCGCCAGCAGTCAAACCGGGCCCCCCCGTGACGAGCAGTACTTC.

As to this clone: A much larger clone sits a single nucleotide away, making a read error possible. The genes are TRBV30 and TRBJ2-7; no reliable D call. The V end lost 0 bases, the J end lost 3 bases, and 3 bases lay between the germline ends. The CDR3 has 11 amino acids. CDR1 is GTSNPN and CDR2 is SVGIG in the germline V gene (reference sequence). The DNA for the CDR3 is TGTGCCTGGAGTGTACGCTACGAGCAGTACTTC. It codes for CAWSVRYEQYF.

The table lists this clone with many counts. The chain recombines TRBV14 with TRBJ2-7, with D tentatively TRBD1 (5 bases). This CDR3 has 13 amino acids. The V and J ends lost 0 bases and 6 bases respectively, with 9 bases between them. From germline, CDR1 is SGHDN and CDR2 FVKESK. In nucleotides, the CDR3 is TGTGCCAGCAGCCAAGATCATCAGGGCGAGCAGTACTTC. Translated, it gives CASSQDHQGEQYF.